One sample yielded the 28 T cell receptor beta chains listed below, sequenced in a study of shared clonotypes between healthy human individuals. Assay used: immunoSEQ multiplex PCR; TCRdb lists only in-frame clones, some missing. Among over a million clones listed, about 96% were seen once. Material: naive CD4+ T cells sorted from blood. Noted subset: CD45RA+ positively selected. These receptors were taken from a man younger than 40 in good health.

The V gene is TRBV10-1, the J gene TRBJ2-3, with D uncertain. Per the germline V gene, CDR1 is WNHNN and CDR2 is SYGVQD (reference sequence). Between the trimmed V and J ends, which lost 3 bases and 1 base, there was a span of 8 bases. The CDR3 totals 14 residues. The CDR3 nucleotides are TGCGCCAGCAGTGAACAGCTCCGCACAGATACGCAGTATTTT. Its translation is CASSEQLRTDTQYF.

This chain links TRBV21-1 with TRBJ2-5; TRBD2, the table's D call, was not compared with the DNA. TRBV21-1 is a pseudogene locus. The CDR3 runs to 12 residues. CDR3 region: CASSKRGETQYF. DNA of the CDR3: TGTGCCAGCAGCAAGAGAGGGGAGACCCAGTACTTC.

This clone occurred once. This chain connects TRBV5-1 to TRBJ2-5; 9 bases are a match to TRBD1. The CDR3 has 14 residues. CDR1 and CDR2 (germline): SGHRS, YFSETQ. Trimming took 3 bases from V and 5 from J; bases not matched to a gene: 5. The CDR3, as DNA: TGCGCCAGCAGCTCCGGGACAGGGTGGGAGACCCAGTACTTC. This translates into CASSSGTGWETQYF.

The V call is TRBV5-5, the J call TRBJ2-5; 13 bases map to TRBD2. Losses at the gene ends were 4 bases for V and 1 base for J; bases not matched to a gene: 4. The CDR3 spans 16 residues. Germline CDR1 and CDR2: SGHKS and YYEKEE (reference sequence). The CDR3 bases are TGTGCCAGCAGCATGGGACTAGCGGGACTCCAAGAGACCCAGTACTTC. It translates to CASSMGLAGLQETQYF.

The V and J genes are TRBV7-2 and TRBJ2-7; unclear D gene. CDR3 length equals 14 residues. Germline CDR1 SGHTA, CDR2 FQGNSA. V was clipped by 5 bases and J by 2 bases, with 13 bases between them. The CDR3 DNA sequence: TGTGCCAGCAGCCGAAAAAGTACAGCCTACGAGCAGTACTTC. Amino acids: CASSRKSTAYEQYF.

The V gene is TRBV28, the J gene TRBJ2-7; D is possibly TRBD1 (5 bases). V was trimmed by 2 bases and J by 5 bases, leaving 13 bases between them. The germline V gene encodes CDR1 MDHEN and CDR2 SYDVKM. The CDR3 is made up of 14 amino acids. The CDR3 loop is CASSLGAPPNEQYF. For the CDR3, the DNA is TGTGCCAGCAGTTTAGGGGCCCCCCCTAACGAGCAGTACTTC.

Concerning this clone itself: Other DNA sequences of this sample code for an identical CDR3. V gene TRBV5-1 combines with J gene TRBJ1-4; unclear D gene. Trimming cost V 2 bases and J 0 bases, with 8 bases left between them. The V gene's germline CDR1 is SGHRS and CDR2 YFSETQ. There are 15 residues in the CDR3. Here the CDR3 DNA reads TGCGCCAGCAGCTTAATTCCTGCAACTAATGAAAAACTGTTTTTT. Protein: CASSLIPATNEKLFF.

The CDR3 protein is CASNPRRGSQETQYF. CDR3 DNA sequence: TGTGCCAGCAACCCCAGGAGGGGGAGTCAAGAGACCCAGTACTTC. This chain uses TRBV6-1 with TRBJ2-5; perhaps D is TRBD1 or TRBD2 (6 bases each). This CDR3 spans 15 amino acids. The germline gives CDR1 MNHNS, CDR2 SASEGT. V dropped 7 bases and J dropped 2 bases, with 17 bases sitting between them.

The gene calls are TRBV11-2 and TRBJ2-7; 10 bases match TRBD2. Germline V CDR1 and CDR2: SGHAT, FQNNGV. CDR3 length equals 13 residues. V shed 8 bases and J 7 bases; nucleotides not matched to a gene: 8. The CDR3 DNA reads TGTGCCAGCCTCCTAGCGGGAGCAGGGGAGCAGTACTTC. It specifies CASLLAGAGEQYF.

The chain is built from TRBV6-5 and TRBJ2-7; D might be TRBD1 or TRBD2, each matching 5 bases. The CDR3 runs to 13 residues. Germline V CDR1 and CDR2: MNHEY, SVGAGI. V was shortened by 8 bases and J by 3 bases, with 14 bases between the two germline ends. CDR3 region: CASQAPGHYEQYF. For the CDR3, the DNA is TGTGCCAGCCAGGCTCCGGGGCACTACGAGCAGTACTTC.

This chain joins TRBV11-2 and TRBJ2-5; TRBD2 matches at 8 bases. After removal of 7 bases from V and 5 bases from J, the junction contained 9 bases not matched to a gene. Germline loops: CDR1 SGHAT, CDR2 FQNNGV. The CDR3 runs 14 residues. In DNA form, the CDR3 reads TGTGCCAGCACCATTGGACTAGCCGGGGAGACCCAGTACTTC. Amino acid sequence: CASTIGLAGETQYF.

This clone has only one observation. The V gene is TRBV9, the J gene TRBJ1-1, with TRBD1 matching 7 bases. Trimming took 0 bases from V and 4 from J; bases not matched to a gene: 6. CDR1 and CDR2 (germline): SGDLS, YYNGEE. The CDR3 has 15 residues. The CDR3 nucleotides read TGTGCCAGCAGCGTAGCTGCAGGGGGTGTCACTGAAGCTTTCTTT. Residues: CASSVAAGGVTEAFF.

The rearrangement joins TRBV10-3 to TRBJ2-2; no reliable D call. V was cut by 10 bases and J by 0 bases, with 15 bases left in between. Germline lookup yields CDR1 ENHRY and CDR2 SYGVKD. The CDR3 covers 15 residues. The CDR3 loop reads CATTAANANTGELFF. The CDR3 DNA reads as TGTGCCACCACAGCAGCGAACGCGAACACCGGGGAGCTGTTTTTT.

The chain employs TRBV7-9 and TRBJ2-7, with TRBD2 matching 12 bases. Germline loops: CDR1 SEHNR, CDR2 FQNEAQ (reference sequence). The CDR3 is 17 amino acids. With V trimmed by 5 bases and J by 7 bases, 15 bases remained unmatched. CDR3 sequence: CASSPGLAGPRGGEQYF. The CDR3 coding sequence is TGTGCCAGCAGCCCAGGACTAGCGGGGCCGAGGGGAGGAGAGCAGTACTTC. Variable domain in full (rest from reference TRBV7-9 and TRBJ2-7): DTGVSQNPRHKITKRGQNVTFRCDPISEHNRLYWYRQTLGQGPEFLTYFQNEAQLEKSRLLSDRFSAERPKGSFSTLEIQRTEQGDSAMYLCASSPGLAGPRGGEQYFGPGTRLTVT.

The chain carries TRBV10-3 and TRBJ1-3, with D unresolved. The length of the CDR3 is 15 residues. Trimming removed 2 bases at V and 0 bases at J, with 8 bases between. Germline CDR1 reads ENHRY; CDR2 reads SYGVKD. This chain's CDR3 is CAISEVRDSGNTIYF. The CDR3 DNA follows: TGTGCCATCAGTGAGGTTAGAGACTCTGGAAACACCATATATTTT.

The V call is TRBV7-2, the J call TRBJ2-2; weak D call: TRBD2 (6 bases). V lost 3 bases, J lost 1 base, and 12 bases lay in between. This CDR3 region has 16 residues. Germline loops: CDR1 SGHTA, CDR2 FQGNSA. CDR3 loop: CASSFGGTVNTGELFF. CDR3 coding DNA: TGTGCCAGCAGCTTTGGGGGGACGGTGAACACCGGGGAGCTGTTTTTT.

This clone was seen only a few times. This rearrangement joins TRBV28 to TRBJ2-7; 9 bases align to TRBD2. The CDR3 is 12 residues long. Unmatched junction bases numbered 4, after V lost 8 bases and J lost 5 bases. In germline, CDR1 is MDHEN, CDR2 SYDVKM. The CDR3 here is CASPSGKDEQYF. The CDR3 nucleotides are TGTGCCAGCCCTAGCGGGAAGGACGAGCAGTACTTC.

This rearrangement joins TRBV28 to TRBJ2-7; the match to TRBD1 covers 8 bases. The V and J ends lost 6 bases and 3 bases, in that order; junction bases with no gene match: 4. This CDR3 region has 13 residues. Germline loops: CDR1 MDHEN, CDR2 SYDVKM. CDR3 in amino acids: CASRQGAGYEQYF. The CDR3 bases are TGTGCCAGCAGGCAGGGGGCCGGCTACGAGCAGTACTTC.

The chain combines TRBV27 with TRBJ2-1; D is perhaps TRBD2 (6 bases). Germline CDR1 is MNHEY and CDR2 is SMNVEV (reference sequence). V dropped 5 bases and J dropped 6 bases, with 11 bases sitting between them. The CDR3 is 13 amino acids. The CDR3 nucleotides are TGTGCCAGCAGTCCACCGACTAGCAATGAGCAGTTCTTC. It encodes CASSPPTSNEQFF.

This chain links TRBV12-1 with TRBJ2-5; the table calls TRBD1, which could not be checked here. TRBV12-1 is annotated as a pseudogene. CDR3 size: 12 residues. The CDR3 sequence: CASSTTTETQYF. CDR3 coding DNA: TGTGCCAGCAGCACGACAACGGAGACCCAGTACTTC.

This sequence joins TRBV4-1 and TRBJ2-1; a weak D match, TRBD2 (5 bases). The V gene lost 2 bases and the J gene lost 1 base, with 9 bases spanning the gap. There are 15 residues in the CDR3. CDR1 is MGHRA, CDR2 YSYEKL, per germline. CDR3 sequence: CASSQSTGSYNEQFF. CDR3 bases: TGCGCCAGCAGCCAATCGACGGGATCCTACAATGAGCAGTTCTTC.

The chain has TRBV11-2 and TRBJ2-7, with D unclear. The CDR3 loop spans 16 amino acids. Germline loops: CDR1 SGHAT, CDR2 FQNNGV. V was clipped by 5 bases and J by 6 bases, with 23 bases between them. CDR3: CASSPTPPVRTPEQYF. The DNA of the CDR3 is TGTGCCAGCAGCCCTACGCCTCCGGTGAGGACCCCCGAGCAGTACTTC.

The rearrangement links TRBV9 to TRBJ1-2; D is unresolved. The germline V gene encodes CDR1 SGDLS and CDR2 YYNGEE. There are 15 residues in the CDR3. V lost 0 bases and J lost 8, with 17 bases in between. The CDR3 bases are TGTGCCAGCAGCGTAGCTTTCAGAGCCCTTGAGGGCTACACCTTC. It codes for CASSVAFRALEGYTF.

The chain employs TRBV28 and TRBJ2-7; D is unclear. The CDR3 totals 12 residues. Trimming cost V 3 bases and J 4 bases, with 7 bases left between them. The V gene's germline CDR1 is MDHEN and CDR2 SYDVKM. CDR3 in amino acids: CASSFGWYEQYF. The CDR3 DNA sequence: TGTGCCAGCAGTTTCGGTTGGTACGAGCAGTACTTC.

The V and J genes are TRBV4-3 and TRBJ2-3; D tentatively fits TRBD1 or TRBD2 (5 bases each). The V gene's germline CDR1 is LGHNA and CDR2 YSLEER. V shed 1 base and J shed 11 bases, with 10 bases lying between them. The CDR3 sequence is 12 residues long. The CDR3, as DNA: TGCGCCAGCAGCCAAGTTGGGGGAGAGCAGTATTTT. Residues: CASSQVGGEQYF.

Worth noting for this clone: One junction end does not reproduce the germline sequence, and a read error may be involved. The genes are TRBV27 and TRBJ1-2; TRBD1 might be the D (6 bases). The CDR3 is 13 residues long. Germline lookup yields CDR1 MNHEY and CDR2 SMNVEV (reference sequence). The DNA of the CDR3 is TGTGCCGGCAGTTTCGGGACACACTATGGCTACACCTTC. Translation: CAGSFGTHYGYTF.

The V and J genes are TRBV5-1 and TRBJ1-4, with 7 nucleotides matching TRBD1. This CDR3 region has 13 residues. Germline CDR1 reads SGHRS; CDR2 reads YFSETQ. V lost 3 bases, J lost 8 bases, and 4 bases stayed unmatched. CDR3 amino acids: CASSSGGQEKLFF. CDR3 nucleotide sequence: TGCGCCAGCAGCTCAGGGGGTCAAGAAAAACTGTTTTTT.

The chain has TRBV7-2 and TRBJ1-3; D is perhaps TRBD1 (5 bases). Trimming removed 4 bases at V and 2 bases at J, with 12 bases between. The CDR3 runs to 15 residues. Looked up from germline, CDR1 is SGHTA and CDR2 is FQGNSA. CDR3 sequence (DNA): TGTGCCAGCAGCTCCGACAGTAGTCCTGGAAACACCATATATTTT. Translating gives CASSSDSSPGNTIYF.